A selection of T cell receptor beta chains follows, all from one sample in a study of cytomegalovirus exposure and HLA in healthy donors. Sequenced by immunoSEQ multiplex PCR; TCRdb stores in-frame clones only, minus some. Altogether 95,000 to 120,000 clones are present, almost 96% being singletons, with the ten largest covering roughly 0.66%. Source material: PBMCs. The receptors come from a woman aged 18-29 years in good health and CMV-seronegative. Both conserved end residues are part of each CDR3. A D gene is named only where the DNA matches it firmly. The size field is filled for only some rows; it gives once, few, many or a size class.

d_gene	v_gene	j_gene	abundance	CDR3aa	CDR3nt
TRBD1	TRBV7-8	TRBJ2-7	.	CASSPDRGAYEQYF	TGTGCCAGCAGCCCCGACAGGGGCGCCTACGAGCAGTACTTC
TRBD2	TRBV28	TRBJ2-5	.	CASSPGLAGAQETQYF	TGTGCCAGCAGCCCGGGACTAGCGGGGGCACAAGAGACCCAGTACTTC
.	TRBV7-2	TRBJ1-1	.	CASSPRRGTEAFF	TGTGCCAGCAGCCCTCGGCGGGGCACTGAAGCTTTCTTT
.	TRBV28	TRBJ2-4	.	CASSSPGQGMNIQYF	TGTGCCAGCAGTTCACCGGGACAAGGAATGAACATTCAGTACTTC
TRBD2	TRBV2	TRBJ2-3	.	CATETSGGTTDTQYF	TGTGCCACCGAAACTAGCGGGGGGACCACAGATACGCAGTATTTT
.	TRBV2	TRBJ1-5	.	CASRRAGQPQHF	TGTGCCAGCAGAAGAGCGGGCCAGCCCCAGCATTTT
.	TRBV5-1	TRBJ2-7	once	CASQEPGAYEQYF	TGCGCCAGCCAGGAGCCAGGGGCCTACGAGCAGTACTTC
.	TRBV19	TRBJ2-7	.	CASRQAGAYEQYF	TGTGCCAGTAGGCAGGCCGGGGCCTACGAGCAGTACTTC
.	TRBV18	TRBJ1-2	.	CASSSGDSPGRGYTF	TGTGCCAGCTCGTCCGGTGACTCGCCCGGTCGGGGCTACACCTTC
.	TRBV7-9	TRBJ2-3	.	CASSLVADTDTQYF	TGTGCCAGCAGCTTAGTCGCGGACACAGATACGCAGTATTTT
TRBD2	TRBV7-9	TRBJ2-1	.	CASSLVRGGSYNEQFF	TGTGCCAGCAGCTTAGTCCGCGGGGGGAGTTACAATGAGCAGTTCTTC
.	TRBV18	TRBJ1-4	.	CASSPGDTEKLFF	TGTGCCAGCTCACCGGGCGACACGGAAAAACTGTTTTTT
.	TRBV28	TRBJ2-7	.	CASSLTSSYEQYF	TGTGCCAGCAGTTTGACAAGCTCCTACGAGCAGTACTTC
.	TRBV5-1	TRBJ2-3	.	CASSRSVPVTDTQYF	TGCGCCAGCAGCCGTAGCGTACCGGTCACAGATACGCAGTATTTT
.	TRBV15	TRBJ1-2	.	CATSRASGTTNYGYTF	TGTGCCACCAGCAGAGCCTCCGGGACAACTAACTATGGCTACACCTTC
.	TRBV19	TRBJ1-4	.	CASMGGATNEKLFF	TGTGCCAGTATGGGGGGGGCCACTAATGAAAAACTGTTTTTT
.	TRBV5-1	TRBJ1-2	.	CASSLAPRQAGLAGYGYTF	TGCGCCAGCAGCTTGGCCCCTAGACAGGCCGGCCTTGCGGGCTATGGCTACACCTTC
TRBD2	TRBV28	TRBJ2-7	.	CASSAFGTSGVYEQYF	TGTGCCAGCAGTGCCTTTGGGACTAGCGGGGTCTACGAGCAGTACTTC
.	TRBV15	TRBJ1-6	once	CATSREGSRDNSPLHF	TGTGCCACCAGCAGAGAGGGAAGCAGGGATAATTCACCCCTCCACTTT
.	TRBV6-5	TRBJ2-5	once	CASSYSLRWGETQYF	TGTGCCAGCAGTTACTCACTGAGGTGGGGCGAGACCCAGTACTTC
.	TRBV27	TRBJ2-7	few	CASSFGTASYEQYF	TGTGCCAGCAGCTTTGGGACTGCCTCCTACGAGCAGTACTTC
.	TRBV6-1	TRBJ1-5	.	CASLGDSNQPQHF	TGTGCCAGCTTAGGGGATAGCAATCAGCCCCAGCATTTT
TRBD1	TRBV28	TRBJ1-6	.	CASSSHFDRGNSPLHF	TGTGCCAGCAGTTCCCATTTTGACAGGGGCAATTCACCCCTCCACTTT
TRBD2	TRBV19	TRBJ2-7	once	CASSIGVAGAYEQYF	TGTGCCAGTAGTATAGGGGTGGCGGGGGCCTACGAGCAGTACTTC
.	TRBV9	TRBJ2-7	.	CASSPGEVYEQYF	TGTGCCAGCAGCCCGGGGGAGGTCTACGAGCAGTACTTC
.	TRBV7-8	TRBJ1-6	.	CASSLAFGVHSPLHF	TGTGCCAGCAGCTTAGCGTTCGGGGTACATTCACCCCTCCACTTT
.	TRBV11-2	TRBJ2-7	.	CASSLVREQYF	TGTGCCAGCAGCTTAGTCCGCGAGCAGTACTTC
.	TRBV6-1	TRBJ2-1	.	CASSENPRSAYNEQFF	TGTGCCAGCAGTGAAAATCCACGGTCCGCCTACAATGAGCAGTTCTTC
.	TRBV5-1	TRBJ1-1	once	CASGGEYTEAFF	TGCGCCAGCGGCGGGGAATACACTGAAGCTTTCTTT
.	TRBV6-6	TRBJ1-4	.	CASRRGYNEKLFF	TGTGCCAGCAGAAGAGGATATAATGAAAAACTGTTTTTT
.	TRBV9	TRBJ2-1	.	CASSGHRSSRDEQFF	TGTGCCAGCAGCGGGCACCGATCTTCCAGGGATGAGCAGTTCTTC
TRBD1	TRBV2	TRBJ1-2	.	CASRQGAYGYTF	TGTGCCAGCAGACAGGGGGCCTATGGCTACACCTTC
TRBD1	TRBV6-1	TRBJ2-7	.	CASRLGQDYEQYF	TGTGCCAGCAGGCTTGGACAGGACTACGAGCAGTACTTC
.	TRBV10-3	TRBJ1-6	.	CAISESQGGTPHF	TGTGCCATCAGTGAGTCACAGGGCGGTACGCCCCACTTT
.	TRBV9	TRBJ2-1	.	CASSVEVSFSYNEQFF	TGTGCCAGCAGCGTAGAGGTTAGCTTCTCCTACAATGAGCAGTTCTTC
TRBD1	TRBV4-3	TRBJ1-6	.	CASSRDRGFVHSPLHF	TGCGCCAGCAGCCGCGACAGGGGTTTTGTCCATTCACCCCTCCACTTT
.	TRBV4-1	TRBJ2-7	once	CASSQGPNRVLYEQYF	TGCGCCAGCAGCCAAGGGCCAAACAGGGTACTCTACGAGCAGTACTTC
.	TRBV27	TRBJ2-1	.	CASRIRSAGAENNEQFF	TGTGCCAGCAGGATCCGGTCCGCGGGGGCCGAAAACAATGAGCAGTTCTTC
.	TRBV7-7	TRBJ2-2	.	CASSLTGTGELFF	TGTGCTAGCAGCTTGACAGGAACCGGGGAGCTGTTTTTT
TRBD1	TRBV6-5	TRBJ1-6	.	CASSYSAGTGSPLHF	TGTGCCAGCAGTTACTCGGCAGGGACAGGCTCACCCCTCCACTTT
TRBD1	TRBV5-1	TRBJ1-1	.	CASSSRDRGRLGNTEAFF	TGCGCCAGCAGCTCACGGGATAGGGGGCGCTTAGGGAACACTGAAGCTTTCTTT
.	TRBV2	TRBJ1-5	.	CASSEARGGNQPQHF	TGTGCCAGCAGTGAAGCACGGGGAGGCAATCAGCCCCAGCATTTT
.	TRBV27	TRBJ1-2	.	CASSPYQSAGYGYTF	TGTGCCAGCAGTCCCTACCAGAGCGCGGGCTATGGCTACACCTTC
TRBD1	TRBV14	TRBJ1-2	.	CASSQEAGGMWGYTF	TGTGCCAGCAGCCAAGAAGCAGGGGGCATGTGGGGCTACACCTTC
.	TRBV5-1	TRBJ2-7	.	CASSLANLNSYEQYF	TGCGCCAGCAGCTTGGCCAACTTAAACTCCTACGAGCAGTACTTC
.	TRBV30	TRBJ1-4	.	CAWRSNYLANEKLFF	TGTGCCTGGAGATCAAACTATCTGGCTAATGAAAAACTGTTTTTT
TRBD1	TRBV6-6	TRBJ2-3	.	CASSPGQGYADTQYF	TGTGCCAGCAGTCCGGGACAGGGGTATGCAGATACGCAGTATTTT
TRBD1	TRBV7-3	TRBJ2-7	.	CASSRYRGGEQYF	TGTGCCAGCAGCCGCTACAGGGGTGGCGAGCAGTACTTC